This T cell receptor (beta chain) was found in a study of blood T cells in healthy people across ages. The study recruited healthy Caucasian donors from Russia who were aged roughly 6 to 100. Investigators took roughly 9.5 milliliters of peripheral blood from every donor. As regards this clonotype: At one of its ends the junction is not consistent with the germline gene, which may arise from a read error.

Alongside a J-beta primer mix, a sample-barcoded 5' primer served in a second PCR lasting roughly 6 to 11 cycles. TCRdb recomputed calls from the 5' RACE reads with MiXCR, one row per CDR3 protein. Of more than 650,000 distinct CDR3 sequences detected, approximately 22% appear once; the ten largest clones hold around a fifth. CDR3 length: 16 amino acids. Germline lookup yields CDR1 SGDLS and CDR2 YYNGEE. Material for sequencing was blood. This receptor was obtained from a man in his sixties or seventies in good health. The chain joins TRBV9 to TRBJ2-3; D might be TRBD1 (5 bases). The CDR3 sequence: CASSVGGYPITDTQYF. CDR3 nucleotide sequence: TGTGCCAGCAGCGTAGGGGGCTACCCCATCACAGATACACAGTATTTT.